One sample yielded the 7 T cell receptor beta chains listed below, sequenced in a study of cytomegalovirus exposure and HLA in healthy donors. TCRdb's copy holds only in-frame clones and misses some; the assay was immunoSEQ multiplex PCR. Of about 150,000 clones listed, 86% are singletons. The sample comprised PBMCs. All receptors derive from a human donor in good health.

Concerning this clone: At one end the junction does not follow the germline gene, possibly because of a read error. This chain links TRBV7-7 with TRBJ2-1; 9 bases are shared with TRBD1. Germline lookup yields CDR1 SSHAT and CDR2 FNYEAQ (reference sequence). The CDR3 is made up of 16 amino acids. The CDR3 bases are TGTGCTAGCAGCTTAAGTCCGGGACAGGGCAGGAATGAGCAGTTCTTC. Its protein product is CASSLSPGQGRNEQFF.

This chain links TRBV28 with TRBJ2-5; D is possibly TRBD2 (6 bases). The CDR3 covers 17 residues. V was cut by 5 bases and J by 5 bases, with 24 bases left in between. Germline V gene sequence: CDR1 MDHEN, CDR2 SYDVKM. The CDR3 spells CASSLSLAETLGETQYF. The CDR3 nucleotides read TGTGCCAGCAGTCTTTCCTTAGCGGAAACCCTAGGGGAGACCCAGTACTTC.

This clone was counted once. The J gene is TRBJ2-1, the V gene TRBV11-2; a weak D match, TRBD2 (6 bases). The germline V and J ends were trimmed by 0 bases and 1 base, with 10 bases remaining between them. This CDR3 contains 16 residues. Germline CDR1 SGHAT, CDR2 FQNNGV. CDR3 sequence: CASSLEGSGSYNEQFF. For the CDR3, the DNA is TGTGCCAGCAGCTTAGAAGGAAGCGGGTCCTACAATGAGCAGTTCTTC.

DNA of the CDR3: TGTGCCAGCAGCTTAGAGGAGGGGACGGGGAACACTGAAGCTTTCTTT. Its translation is CASSLEEGTGNTEAFF. The rearrangement uses TRBV11-2 and TRBJ1-1, with D possibly TRBD1 on 5 matching bases. CDR1 is SGHAT, CDR2 FQNNGV, per germline. The CDR3 is made up of 16 amino acids. Trimming removed 0 bases from V and 1 base from J, with 12 bases in between.

The chain combines TRBV10-2 with TRBJ2-7; 7 bases match TRBD1. Germline V gene data show CDR1 as WSHSY and CDR2 as SAAADI. CDR3 size: 14 residues. V gave up 2 bases and J gave up 2 bases; unmatched junction bases: 3. CDR3: CASSEDRETYEQYF. DNA of the CDR3: TGCGCCAGCAGTGAGGACAGGGAAACCTACGAGCAGTACTTC.

DNA of the CDR3: TGTGCCATCAGTGATCAGGCAGGGCGATCCTACGAGCAGTACTTC. Its protein product is CAISDQAGRSYEQYF. J is TRBJ2-7 and V is TRBV10-3; a weak D match, TRBD1 (5 bases). The CDR3 is made up of 15 amino acids. Germline V gene data show CDR1 as ENHRY and CDR2 as SYGVKD. V lost 3 bases to trimming and J lost 1 base, with 13 bases between them.

This clone was recorded once. This rearrangement joins TRBV6-5 to TRBJ2-3; 10 nucleotides agree with TRBD2. V was clipped by 2 bases and J by 4 bases; unmatched bases: 6. CDR1 and CDR2 from the germline V gene are MNHEY and SVGAGI. The CDR3 loop spans 16 amino acids. This CDR3 is CASSYELAGDADTQYF. The CDR3 nucleotides are TGTGCCAGCAGTTACGAGCTAGCGGGAGATGCAGATACGCAGTATTTT.